This section outlines one T cell receptor beta chain sequence together with its context. As to treatment: oral pan-JAK inhibitor, 5-10 mg twice daily. This record comes from a study of CD8+ T cells in alopecia areata. This CDR3 is built from 16 residues. The V end was cut by 4 bases, the J end by 7 bases, with 22 bases between. Germline values: CDR1 SQVTM, CDR2 ANQGSEA. RNA extraction and reverse transcription yielded cDNA as sequencing template. This table comes from immunoSEQ multiplex PCR, and its TCRdb copy is limited to in-frame clones, with some not included. The sample holds about 110,000 clones; approximately 55% are singletons and the top ten take about 3.2%.

The rearrangement uses TRBV29-1 and TRBJ1-4, with D possibly matching TRBD1 (5 bases). The source is a human donor with alopecia areata. The sample here was CD4+ T cells sorted from blood, taken at week 24, from a patient treated with tofacitinib. The CDR3 bases are TGCAGCGTTGGAGATCCGGCCGGGACGGCGACTGAAAAACTGTTTTTT. The encoded protein is CSVGDPAGTATEKLFF.